The sequence of this TCR beta chain was determined in a study of CD8 T cells in Susac syndrome. The V gene lost 2 bases and the J gene lost 1 base, with 14 bases spanning the gap. CDR1 and CDR2 from the germline V gene are SEHNR and FQNEAQ (reference sequence). This CDR3 region has 16 residues. When the RNA was reverse transcribed, random hexamers were used with an input of roughly 0.5 to 1 ug. Amplification of the TCR beta CDR3 was carried out by immunoSEQ multiplex PCR, which spanned a total of 54 Vbeta and 13 Jbeta segments. TCRdb recomputed calls from the immunoSEQ multiplex PCR reads with MiXCR, one row per CDR3 protein. Of roughly 150,000 distinct CDR3 sequences in the sample, 85% to 95% are singletons; the top ten hold just over 0.2%.

V is TRBV7-9 and J is TRBJ1-2; a possible D gene is TRBD1 (6 bases). The sample consisted of CD8+ T cells from PBMCs. This TCR was sampled from a human donor with multiple sclerosis. The DNA of the CDR3 is TGTGCCAGCAGCTTACTGGACAGTCAAATTAACTATGGCTACACCTTC. Its protein is CASSLLDSQINYGYTF.